Following are 22 T cell receptor beta chains from one sample sequenced in a study of tumor and adjacent non-tumor tissue in lung cancer. A modified ARM-PCR protocol with three rounds of nested PCR amplified TCRbeta. MiXCR, applied by TCRdb to the multiplex PCR reads, yields one record per CDR3 protein. The sample lists 98,000 or so distinct CDR3 sequences, 80% occurring once. This sample's RNA came from whole unsorted tissue. The normal lung tissue was taken more than 3 cm from the tumor edge. What was sequenced was distant non-tumor lung tissue. The receptors derive from a man between 60 and 75 years old with small cell lung cancer.

In regard to this clonotype: At one of its ends the junction is not consistent with the germline gene, which may arise from a read error. The V and J genes are TRBV4-1 and TRBJ1-2, with 7 bases aligning to TRBD1. CDR3 length: 15 residues. Germline assignment: CDR1 MGHRA and CDR2 YSYEKL. The CDR3 spells CPSSQGQQGNYGYTF. The DNA of the CDR3 is TGCCCCAGCAGCCAAGGCCAACAGGGGAACTACGGCTACACCTTC.

Only a few counts were recorded for this clonotype. No conserved phenylalanine or tryptophan is present at the end of the CDR3, so a read error is the likely explanation. The CDR3 loop reads CASSSTSGTYNEQFI. CDR3 coding DNA: TGTGCCAGCAGTTCTACTAGCGGGACATACAATGAGCAGTTCATC. The rearrangement uses TRBV12-3 or TRBV12-4 and TRBJ2-1; TRBD2 aligns across 10 bases. The V and J ends lost 4 bases and 4 bases, in that order; junction bases with no gene match: 4. This CDR3 region has 15 residues.

The chain has TRBV6-2 or TRBV6-3 and TRBJ2-7, with TRBD2 matching over 7 bases. From germline, CDR1 is MNHEY and CDR2 SVGEGT. The CDR3 covers 13 residues. V trimming: 6 bases; J trimming: 4 bases; junction bases outside the gene matches: 6. CDR3 sequence reads: CASSGGSSYEQYF. CDR3 nucleotide sequence: TGTGCCAGCAGCGGCGGGAGCTCATACGAGCAGTACTTC.

V and J are TRBV20-1 and TRBJ2-7; D is ambiguous. The CDR3 sequence is 11 residues long. CDR1 is DFQATT and CDR2 is SNEGSKA in the germline V gene (reference sequence). The CDR3 sequence: CSATPGNEKYV. As DNA, the CDR3 is TGTAGTGCTACTCCAGGTAACGAGAAGTACGTC.

This CDR3 is CSVAMTRGRAGNEQFF. CDR3 nucleotides: TGCAGCGTCGCTATGACTCGCGGGAGGGCAGGGAATGAGCAGTTCTTC. The chain couples TRBV29-1 to TRBJ2-1; the match to TRBD2 covers 9 bases. Trimming took 6 bases from V and 7 from J; bases not matched to a gene: 16. CDR1 is SQVTM and CDR2 is ANQGSEA in the germline V gene. This CDR3 spans 16 amino acids.

The rearrangement uses TRBV12-3 or TRBV12-4 and TRBJ2-1; possibly TRBD2 for D (5 bases). This CDR3 comprises 16 residues. Between the trimmed V and J ends, which lost 4 bases and 2 bases, there was a span of 15 bases. CDR3 bases: TGTGCCAGCAGTTCCCTTCTAGCTGGGGCCTACAATGAGCAGTTCTTC. Its protein is CASSSLLAGAYNEQFF.

Turning to this clonotype: A junction end diverges from the germline sequence, so it may reflect a read error. The V and J genes are TRBV6-4 and TRBJ2-2; TRBD2 agrees at 8 bases. Germline CDR1 is MRHNA and CDR2 is SNTAGT. The CDR3 covers 15 residues. The CDR3, as DNA: TGTGCCAGCGGCGCCGGGACTAGTGACACCGCGGAGCTGTTTTTT. Translating gives CASGAGTSDTAELFF.

This clonotype was counted a few times. At one boundary the junction diverges from the germline segment, which might be a read error. V is TRBV4-2 and J is TRBJ2-1, with 10 bases fitting TRBD2. The germline V gene has CDR1 LGHNA and CDR2 YNFKEQ. This CDR3 is 13 amino acids long. CDR3 loop: CTSRTSGNNEQFF. DNA for the CDR3: TGTACCAGCAGGACTAGCGGAAACAATGAGCAGTTCTTC.

Turning to this clonotype: The junction differs from germline at one of its ends, possibly a read error. The V gene is TRBV6-1, the J gene TRBJ2-5; the D gene is possibly TRBD1 (5 bases). The CDR3 is 14 residues long. Germline V gene lookup returns CDR1 MNHNS and CDR2 SASEGT. The CDR3 DNA follows: TGTGCCAACAGTGAAACTCCGGAAGGGGTGACCCAGTACTTC. It translates to CANSETPEGVTQYF.

Turning to this clonotype: An end of the junction does not agree with germline; a read error may underlie this. The chain has TRBV28 and TRBJ2-7; 8 bases agree with TRBD1. The CDR3 spans 12 residues. In germline, CDR1 is MDHEN, CDR2 SYDVKM. DNA for the CDR3: TGTGCCAACAGTACCCTGACAGGGGAGCAGAACTTC. Residues: CANSTLTGEQNF.

Turning to this clonotype: This CDR3 fails to terminate in the conserved phenylalanine or tryptophan, so it likely reflects a read error. The chain combines TRBV12-3 or TRBV12-4 with TRBJ1-6, with a weak D call TRBD1 (6 bases). This CDR3 region has 17 residues. CDR3 residues: CAISFLAGDIYNSPLHY. The CDR3 DNA is TGTGCCATCAGTTTTCTGGCAGGGGACATTTATAATTCACCCCTCCACTAT.

Points on this clonotype: Because the CDR3 is missing its conserved closing phenylalanine or tryptophan, this is likely a read error. This sequence joins TRBV29-1 and TRBJ1-1; TRBD1 aligns across 7 bases. CDR3 length: 14 residues. Germline V gene data show CDR1 as SQVTM and CDR2 as ANQGSEA. CDR3 loop: CSVGPTGLNTEAFL. DNA for the CDR3: TGTAGCGTTGGCCCGACAGGGCTGAACACTGAAGCTTTCTTA.

A word on this clonotype: Without the conserved terminal phenylalanine or tryptophan, this CDR3 likely stems from a read error. The chain uses TRBV2 and TRBJ2-1; 12 bases map to TRBD2. V was clipped by 5 bases and J by 7 bases; unmatched bases: 6. CDR1 is SNHLY, CDR2 FYNNEI, per germline. This CDR3 region has 15 residues. The CDR3 sequence is CASSRTSGVGNEQFL. CDR3 sequence (DNA): TGTGCCAGCAGTAGGACTAGCGGGGTCGGGAATGAGCAGTTCCTC.

This clonotype was found once. The chain couples TRBV5-8 to TRBJ2-5; unclear D gene. This CDR3 spans 10 amino acids. The germline CDR1 and CDR2 sequences are SGHTS and YDEGEE. Trimming removed 6 bases at V and 11 bases at J, with 11 bases between. DNA for the CDR3: TGTGCCAGCATCTTCGGTACTCAGTACTTC. Translating it yields CASIFGTQYF.

The sample holds a few counts of this clonotype. This may arise from a read error, as a much more abundant clone is one base away. The J gene is TRBJ1-5, the V gene TRBV12-3 or TRBV12-4, with D perhaps TRBD1 (5 bases). The DNA end favors TRBJ2-3, so the J call may be wrong. The CDR3 is 15 residues long. CDR3 coding DNA: TGTGCCAGCAGCCCCCAGGGATCGGGCAATCAGCCCCAGTATTTT. It specifies CASSPQGSGNQPQYF.

The sample holds many counts of this clonotype. The genes are TRBV12-3 or TRBV12-4 and TRBJ2-1; 12 nucleotides line up with TRBD2. The CDR3 sequence is 16 residues long. Germline trimming cut 7 bases from V and 7 bases from J; bases unmatched to any gene: 11. The CDR3 here is CASKTSGSYWSNEQFF. The DNA of the CDR3 is TGTGCCAGCAAGACTAGCGGGAGTTACTGGTCGAATGAGCAGTTCTTC.

Regarding this clonotype: One junction end disagrees with the germline gene, perhaps due to a read error. V usage is TRBV11-2 and J usage is TRBJ1-1; 12 nucleotides agree with TRBD1. CDR3 length equals 14 residues. The V gene's germline CDR1 is SGHAT and CDR2 FQNNGV. DNA of the CDR3: TGTGCCAGCAACGGGGACAGGGGGCCAACTGAAACTTTATTT. Its translation: CASNGDRGPTETLF.

The rearrangement links TRBV5-4 to TRBJ2-6; D might be TRBD1 (5 bases). The CDR3 extends over 15 amino acids. The V gene lost 5 bases and the J gene lost 8 bases, with 17 bases spanning the gap. Germline CDR1 reads SGHNT; CDR2 reads YYREEE (reference sequence). For the CDR3, the DNA is TGTGCCAGCAGTCGGTCAGCCTCAGGGACCAACGTCCTGACTTTC. Translated, it gives CASSRSASGTNVLTF.

As for this clonotype: Compared with germline, one end of the junction differs, possibly owing to a read error. The chain has TRBV11-2 and TRBJ1-1, with 11 positions matching TRBD1. Germline-derived CDR1 and CDR2 are SGHAT and FQNNGV. The CDR3 totals 15 residues. The DNA of the CDR3 is TGTACCAGTAGCCGAGGACAGGGGGCCCGAACTGAAGCTTTCTTT. Translating it yields CTSSRGQGARTEAFF.

This clonotype came up many times. The V call is TRBV6-5, the J call TRBJ2-1, with TRBD2 matching over 8 bases. The CDR3 covers 14 residues. The germline V gene has CDR1 MNHEY and CDR2 SVGAGI. V gave up 2 bases and J gave up 7 bases; unmatched junction bases: 4. CDR3 residues: CASSYPGGRNEQFF. CDR3 coding DNA: TGTGCCAGCAGTTACCCGGGAGGGAGGAATGAGCAGTTCTTC.

Concerning this clonotype itself: A clone one base away is much larger, so this may be a read error. The CDR3 protein is CASSQGAGNVQFF. The CDR3 region has the DNA TGTGCCAGCAGCCAGGGGGCGGGCAATGTGCAGTTCTTC. The genes are TRBV7-9 and TRBJ2-1, with 8 bases lining up with TRBD1. Germline V lookup: CDR1 SEHNR, CDR2 FQNEAQ (reference sequence). This CDR3 has 13 amino acids.

The chain links TRBV6-1 to TRBJ2-7; 10 bases agree with TRBD1. From germline, CDR1 is MNHNS and CDR2 SASEGT. The CDR3 is 14 residues long. DNA for the CDR3: TGTGTCGGCAGTGAACCCTGGACAGGGGGGGAGCAGTACGTC. Its protein is CVGSEPWTGGEQYV.